The 26 T cell receptor beta chains below were found in one sample sequenced in a study of T-cell memory formation after mild COVID-19. TCRdb itself ran the 5' RACE reads through MiXCR, one entry per CDR3 protein. The profile shows 300,000 to 400,000 distinct CDR3 sequences, about 13% of them singletons. The sample was PBMCs or a T cell subset sorted from them (not recorded which). The receptors come from a man aged 18 to 29 who had mild COVID-19 (a few samples of this study predate the infection). Cell type and time point are not known.

The chain links TRBV11-2 to TRBJ2-7; 9 nucleotides agree with TRBD1. The germline gives CDR1 SGHAT, CDR2 FQNNGV. The CDR3 extends over 15 amino acids. After removal of 6 bases from V and 6 bases from J, the junction contained 12 bases not matched to a gene. CDR3 residues: CASRVPGQGSREQYF. The CDR3 DNA reads as TGTGCCAGCAGGGTCCCGGGACAGGGTTCGCGCGAGCAGTACTTC.

This clonotype was seen only a few times. V is TRBV5-5 and J is TRBJ1-3; D unclear. Trimming pared 9 bases from V and 1 base from J, leaving 14 bases between. Germline V gene sequence: CDR1 SGHKS, CDR2 YYEKEE (reference sequence). The CDR3 contains 14 residues. CDR3 nucleotides: TGTGCCACCGCCATAGGGTCGTCTGGAAACACCATATATTTT. This encodes CATAIGSSGNTIYF.

In this sample, this clonotype turned up a few times. This rearrangement joins TRBV18 to TRBJ2-4; possibly TRBD2 for D (6 bases). The germline V gene has CDR1 KGHSH and CDR2 LQKENI. V shed 2 bases and J shed 2 bases, with 7 bases lying between them. The CDR3 runs to 14 residues. The DNA for the CDR3 is TGTGCCAGCTCACCAGGGAGGCCCAAAAACATTCAGTACTTC. This codes for CASSPGRPKNIQYF.

This clonotype has at least ten counts. V gene TRBV29-1 combines with J gene TRBJ1-2; no clear D. Per germline, CDR1 SQVTM and CDR2 ANQGSEA. V was clipped by 3 bases and J by 4 bases, with 9 bases between them. The CDR3 length is 12 residues. CDR3 in DNA: TGCAGCGTTGATGTGGCAGGCTATGGCTACACCTTC. Translated: CSVDVAGYGYTF.

This chain connects TRBV20-1 to TRBJ2-3; 10 nucleotides line up with TRBD2. This CDR3 has 16 residues. The germline V gene encodes CDR1 DFQATT and CDR2 SNEGSKA (reference sequence). The V and J ends lost 5 bases and 4 bases, in that order; junction bases with no gene match: 12. CDR3 sequence reads: CSARSPSGGAADTQYF. The CDR3 nucleotides are TGCAGTGCTCGCTCCCCCAGCGGGGGGGCTGCAGATACGCAGTATTTT.

In this sample, this clonotype turned up a few times. CDR3 region: CASSTRQGRRDTQYF. The CDR3 DNA is TGTGCCAGCAGCACGCGACAGGGGAGGCGAGATACGCAGTATTTT. The chain couples TRBV5-6 to TRBJ2-3; 8 nucleotides line up with TRBD1. CDR3 size: 15 residues. Germline-derived CDR1 and CDR2 are SGHDT and YYEEEE. The trim removed 4 bases at V and 5 bases at J, leaving 9 bases unmatched.

The genes are TRBV7-3 and TRBJ2-1, with D maybe TRBD1 (6 bases). Per the germline V gene, CDR1 is SGHTA and CDR2 is FQGTGA. Trimming took 5 bases from V and 3 from J, leaving 11 bases between them. CDR3 length equals 14 residues. The CDR3 reads CASSRQQGYNEQFF. The CDR3 DNA sequence: TGTGCCAGCAGCCGTCAACAGGGCTACAATGAGCAGTTCTTC.

This clonotype was counted a few times. This chain links TRBV4-3 with TRBJ2-7, with 7 bases identical to TRBD2. Germline V lookup: CDR1 LGHNA, CDR2 YSLEER. CDR3 size: 14 residues. With V trimmed by 8 bases and J by 2 bases, 9 bases remained unmatched. The CDR3 protein is CASPRRDYTYEQYF. CDR3 DNA: TGCGCCAGCCCGCGCCGGGACTATACCTACGAGCAGTACTTC.

This clonotype was observed many times. This chain joins TRBV20-1 and TRBJ1-2; possibly TRBD1 for D (6 bases). The CDR3 length is 14 residues. The V gene's germline CDR1 is DFQATT and CDR2 SNEGSKA (reference sequence). Trimming pared 3 bases from V and 8 bases from J, leaving 19 bases between. This chain's CDR3 is CSARTGKGVLGYTF. The DNA of the CDR3 is TGCAGTGCTAGGACGGGAAAGGGGGTGTTAGGCTACACCTTC.

The V and J genes are TRBV29-1 and TRBJ2-7, with D unresolved. V was trimmed by 5 bases and J by 3 bases, leaving 8 bases between them. CDR1 and CDR2 (germline): SQVTM, ANQGSEA. The CDR3 length is 11 residues. The CDR3 protein is CSVMDGYEQYF. The CDR3 DNA reads TGCAGCGTTATGGACGGCTACGAGCAGTACTTC.

This clonotype showed up just a few times. The chain has TRBV2 and TRBJ1-5; tentative D call: TRBD1 (5 bases). V lost 6 bases to trimming and J lost 1 base, with 13 bases between them. Germline lookup yields CDR1 SNHLY and CDR2 FYNNEI. CDR3 length: 15 residues. The CDR3 DNA reads as TGTGCCAGCAGCAGGGAAGGGAGGAGCAATCAGCCCCAGCATTTT. It specifies CASSREGRSNQPQHF.

This clonotype was detected only a few times. The V call is TRBV7-6, the J call TRBJ2-7; 7 bases map to TRBD1. Trimming cost V 3 bases and J 1 base; bases outside gene matches: 12. The CDR3 loop spans 17 amino acids. From germline, CDR1 is SGHVS and CDR2 FNYEAQ. The CDR3 sequence: CASSFSPPGQNSYEQYF. CDR3 DNA sequence: TGTGCCAGCAGCTTCTCACCGCCGGGACAGAATTCCTACGAGCAGTACTTC. Full variable domain (missing parts from reference TRBV7-6 and TRBJ2-7): GAGVSQSPRYKVTKRGQDVALRCDPISGHVSLYWYRQALGQGPEFLTYFNYEAQQDKSGLPNDRFSAERPEGSISTLTIQRTEQRDSAMYRCASSFSPPGQNSYEQYFGPGTRLTVT.

V gene TRBV20-1 combines with J gene TRBJ2-3; D ambiguous. CDR1 is DFQATT, CDR2 SNEGSKA, per germline (reference sequence). The V gene lost 8 bases and the J gene lost 1 base, with 13 bases spanning the gap. This CDR3 has 13 amino acids. The CDR3 region has the DNA TGCAGTTCGGATCTGCCTGGCACAGATACGCAGTATTTT. Residues: CSSDLPGTDTQYF.

The V call is TRBV5-1, the J call TRBJ2-6, with D hard to call. CDR1 and CDR2 (germline): SGHRS, YFSETQ. CDR3 length: 15 amino acids. V was cut by 0 bases and J by 2 bases, with 6 bases left in between. CDR3: CASSLDAAGANVLTF. For the CDR3, the DNA is TGCGCCAGCAGCTTGGACGCGGCTGGGGCCAACGTCCTGACTTTC.

This rearrangement joins TRBV18 to TRBJ1-1; D gene ambiguous. Germline CDR1 reads KGHSH; CDR2 reads LQKENI. The V gene lost 2 bases and the J gene lost 3 bases, with 10 bases spanning the gap. The CDR3 is 14 amino acids. CDR3 protein: CASSPGARDTEAFF. The CDR3 DNA follows: TGTGCCAGCTCACCAGGCGCTAGGGACACTGAAGCTTTCTTT.

This clonotype has a count of ten or more. V gene TRBV6-2 or TRBV6-3 combines with J gene TRBJ2-3, with a possible D match to TRBD1 (6 bases). V lost 3 bases, J lost 3 bases, and 10 bases lay in between. The CDR3 consists of 14 residues. Germline V gene sequence: CDR1 MNHEY, CDR2 SVGEGT. The CDR3 is CASSYSGVTDTQYF. The CDR3 DNA is TGTGCCAGCAGTTATTCAGGGGTAACAGATACGCAGTATTTT.

This clonotype appeared a few times. CDR3 sequence: CASSVATGAYEQYF. The CDR3 nucleotides are TGTGCCAGCAGCGTAGCTACGGGGGCCTACGAGCAGTACTTC. The chain uses TRBV9 and TRBJ2-7; a possible D gene is TRBD2 (6 bases). V lost 0 bases and J 2 bases, leaving 9 bases between the germline ends. Germline CDR1 is SGDLS and CDR2 is YYNGEE. The CDR3 length is 14 residues. Supplemented by reference TRBV9 and TRBJ2-7, the full variable domain reads DSGVTQTPKHLITATGQRVTLRCSPRSGDLSVYWYQQSLDQGLQFLIQYYNGEERAKGNILERFSAQQFPDLHSELNLSSLELGDSALYFCASSVATGAYEQYFGPGTRLTVT.

The chain employs TRBV5-1 and TRBJ2-3; 8 bases fit TRBD2. Looked up from germline, CDR1 is SGHRS and CDR2 is YFSETQ. The trim removed 2 bases at V and 5 bases at J, leaving 13 bases unmatched. The CDR3 sequence is 17 residues long. CDR3 DNA sequence: TGCGCCAGCAGCTTTACTACGGGGGGGCCGATCAAAGATACGCAGTATTTT. Residues: CASSFTTGGPIKDTQYF.

V usage is TRBV9 and J usage is TRBJ2-1; D is ambiguous. Germline V gene data show CDR1 as SGDLS and CDR2 as YYNGEE. Trimming removed 2 bases from V and 9 bases from J, with 12 bases in between. CDR3 length equals 13 residues. CDR3 amino acids: CASSVRQASEQFF. The DNA for the CDR3 is TGTGCCAGCAGCGTCCGGCAAGCGAGTGAGCAGTTCTTC.

This clonotype was observed a handful of times. Since a much larger clone is just one base distant, this may be a read error. The rearrangement uses TRBV7-3 and TRBJ1-1, with D unclear. Trimming removed 4 bases at V and 4 bases at J, with 4 bases between. The CDR3 extends over 11 amino acids. Germline V lookup: CDR1 SGHTA, CDR2 FQGTGA. The CDR3 sequence is CASSSTTEAFF. CDR3 sequence (DNA): TGTGCCAGCAGCTCCACCACTGAAGCTTTCTTT.

The J gene is TRBJ1-4, the V gene TRBV4-3; TRBD1 agrees at 7 bases. Per the germline V gene, CDR1 is LGHNA and CDR2 is YSLEER. V shed 4 bases, J shed 4 bases, and the junction held 9 bases outside the gene matches. The CDR3 runs to 16 residues. The CDR3 DNA reads as TGCGCCAGCAGCCCGTCCCTACAGGGGAATAATGAAAAACTGTTTTTT. Protein sequence: CASSPSLQGNNEKLFF.

DNA of the CDR3: TGCAGTGCTAGAGATCCGGGGGGGACTAGCACAGATACGCAGTATTTT. Translated: CSARDPGGTSTDTQYF. The chain employs TRBV20-1 and TRBJ2-3; 8 positions match TRBD2. J gave up 0 bases and V 0 bases, and 5 bases lay outside the gene matches. This CDR3 is 16 amino acids long. Germline V gives CDR1 DFQATT, CDR2 SNEGSKA (reference sequence).

This clonotype showed up just a few times. CDR3 in amino acids: CSVSTGLNTEAFF. CDR3 nucleotide sequence: TGCAGCGTTTCCACAGGGTTGAACACTGAAGCTTTCTTT. The chain combines TRBV29-1 with TRBJ1-1; possible D gene TRBD1, 6 bases. From germline, CDR1 is SQVTM and CDR2 ANQGSEA. Trimming left V 5 bases short and J 0 bases short, with 10 bases between. The CDR3 length is 13 residues.

This clonotype has only a few counts. This chain joins TRBV7-9 and TRBJ1-4, with TRBD1 as a possible D gene (5 bases). The CDR3 covers 13 residues. V gave up 4 bases and J gave up 7 bases, with 10 bases separating them. From germline, CDR1 is SEHNR and CDR2 FQNEAQ (reference sequence). CDR3 loop: CASSSSGSEKLFF. The CDR3 DNA reads TGTGCCAGCAGCTCCTCAGGGAGTGAAAAACTGTTTTTT.

The sample holds a few counts of this clonotype. The rearrangement uses TRBV10-3 and TRBJ2-1; D unresolved. CDR1 and CDR2 (germline): ENHRY, SYGVKD. V was clipped by 3 bases and J by 5 bases, with 14 bases between them. The CDR3 totals 15 residues. CDR3 sequence reads: CAISDFGRKNNEQFF. CDR3 nucleotide sequence: TGTGCCATCAGTGACTTTGGCAGAAAAAACAATGAGCAGTTCTTC.

This clonotype was seen a handful of times. The chain uses TRBV12-3 or TRBV12-4 and TRBJ1-5, with 8 nucleotides matching TRBD1. The CDR3 totals 13 residues. J lost 7 bases, V lost 6 bases, and 5 bases had no gene match. CDR3 amino acids: CASRRDRSQPQHF. Here the CDR3 DNA reads TGTGCCAGCAGGCGGGACAGGAGCCAGCCCCAGCATTTT.